These T cell receptor beta chains were read from a single sample in a study of shared clonotypes between healthy human individuals. Generated by immunoSEQ multiplex PCR, the TCRdb table keeps only in-frame clones and is missing some. The table shows 2 million to 2.5 million clones, with more than 90% occurring only once. Sequenced sample: naive CD4+ T cells sorted from blood. The receptors shown here come from a man aged 18 to 35 in good health. CDR3s include the opening cysteine and the closing phenylalanine or tryptophan. The order of the fields is V gene, D gene, clone size, J gene, CDR3 protein, CDR3 DNA. D genes are given only for firm matches. Clone size is stated in some rows and not others, as once, few, many or a class when expanded.

TRBV5-1	TRBD2	NA	TRBJ2-3	CASSAGLAGTPTSTDTQYF	TGCGCCAGCAGCGCGGGACTAGCGGGGACACCTACTAGCACAGATACGCAGTATTTT
TRBV4-2	NA	NA	TRBJ2-5	CASSQVHEGVEETQYF	TGTGCCAGCAGCCAAGTTCACGAGGGGGTCGAAGAGACCCAGTACTTC
TRBV6-6	NA	NA	TRBJ2-7	CASSYSQGRAYEQYF	TGTGCCAGCAGTTACTCGCAAGGTAGGGCCTACGAGCAGTACTTC
TRBV5-1	TRBD1	NA	TRBJ2-7	CASSLDRGSYEQYF	TGCGCCAGCAGCTTGGACAGGGGCTCCTACGAGCAGTACTTC
TRBV5-4	TRBD1	NA	TRBJ1-2	CASSPGTEGLGYGYTF	TGTGCCAGCAGCCCCGGGACAGAGGGCTTGGGCTATGGCTACACCTTC
TRBV7-6	NA	NA	TRBJ1-5	CASSLARGQPQHF	TGTGCCAGCAGCTTAGCGCGGGGACAGCCCCAGCATTTT
TRBV6-5	NA	NA	TRBJ1-1	CASSYSISMNTEAFF	TGTGCCAGCAGTTACTCGATCTCGATGAACACTGAAGCTTTCTTT
TRBV4-3	NA	NA	TRBJ1-2	CASSQDLARGEYTPGYTF	TGCGCCAGCAGCCAAGATTTGGCGAGGGGGGAATACACTCCTGGCTACACCTTC
TRBV4-3	TRBD1	NA	TRBJ1-4	CASSQGDRDREKLFF	TGCGCCAGCAGCCAAGGGGACAGGGATCGCGAAAAACTGTTTTTT
TRBV18	NA	NA	TRBJ2-4	CASSPAVDIQYF	TGTGCCAGCTCACCCGCCGTGGACATTCAGTACTTC
TRBV27	NA	NA	TRBJ1-2	CASSSPGQGNYGYTF	TGTGCCAGCAGTTCCCCGGGGCAGGGTAACTATGGCTACACCTTC
TRBV7-9	NA	NA	TRBJ2-3	CASSSMGGRSLTDTQYF	TGTGCCAGCAGCTCCATGGGGGGGCGATCCCTCACAGATACGCAGTATTTT
TRBV2	TRBD1	NA	TRBJ1-2	CASSEGTGNNYGYTF	TGTGCCAGCAGTGAAGGGACAGGGAATAACTATGGCTACACCTTC
TRBV28	NA	NA	TRBJ1-5	CASSRGLVSNQPQHF	TGTGCCAGCAGCAGGGGACTGGTTAGCAATCAGCCCCAGCATTTT
TRBV4-1	NA	NA	TRBJ2-1	CASSQDLRDNINEQFF	TGCGCCAGCAGCCAAGATCTAAGGGACAATATCAATGAGCAGTTCTTC
TRBV6-1	NA	NA	TRBJ2-5	CASSEAGARIVETQYF	TGTGCCAGCAGTGAAGCAGGGGCCAGGATAGTAGAGACCCAGTACTTC
TRBV5-1	NA	NA	TRBJ2-2	CASSLGANTGELFF	TGCGCCAGCAGCTTGGGGGCTAACACCGGGGAGCTGTTTTTT
TRBV29-1	NA	NA	TRBJ1-3	CSVVLRGGAGNTIYF	TGCAGCGTTGTCCTAAGGGGGGGCGCTGGAAACACCATATATTTT
TRBV7-2	TRBD1	once	TRBJ1-6	CASSLGGAGNSPLHF	TGTGCCAGCAGCCTAGGGGGCGCGGGTAATTCACCCCTCCACTTT
TRBV18	NA	NA	TRBJ1-2	CASSPMDKHYGYTF	TGTGCCAGCTCGCCCATGGACAAGCACTATGGCTACACCTTC
TRBV11-2	NA	NA	TRBJ1-4	CASSYEPGRIRATNEKLFF	TGTGCCAGCAGCTACGAACCGGGGAGGATTCGCGCAACTAATGAAAAACTGTTTTTT
TRBV4-1	NA	NA	TRBJ1-2	CASSQVTNYGYTF	TGCGCCAGCAGCCAAGTGACCAACTATGGCTACACCTTC
TRBV29-1	TRBD1	NA	TRBJ2-7	CSVSQGRDEQYF	TGCAGCGTTTCACAGGGGCGCGACGAGCAGTACTTC
TRBV5-1	NA	once	TRBJ1-4	CASSLTSGDNEKLFF	TGCGCCAGCAGCTTGACGTCGGGGGATAATGAAAAACTGTTTTTT
TRBV19	NA	once	TRBJ1-5	CASSVGTGPTFF	TGTGCCAGTAGTGTTGGAACCGGGCCCACCTTCTTT
TRBV9	NA	NA	TRBJ2-4	CASSVASSGKNIQYF	TGTGCCAGCAGCGTAGCTAGTTCGGGCAAAAACATTCAGTACTTC
TRBV28	NA	once	TRBJ1-1	CASSSGGLGTEAFF	TGTGCCAGCAGTTCCGGAGGGCTGGGGACTGAAGCTTTCTTT
TRBV5-1	TRBD2	NA	TRBJ2-3	CASSLAASGGTDTQYF	TGCGCCAGCAGCTTGGCAGCTAGCGGGGGGACAGATACGCAGTATTTT
TRBV5-1	NA	NA	TRBJ1-2	CASSLGSTSYNYGYTF	TGCGCCAGCAGCTTGGGGAGCACCAGCTATAACTATGGCTACACCTTC
TRBV5-1	NA	NA	TRBJ2-7	CASSLEGDYFKKYF	TGCGCCAGCAGCTTGGAGGGGGACTATTTTAAGAAGTACTTC
TRBV29-1	NA	once	TRBJ2-5	CRPQRRSSGETQYF	TGCCGCCCGCAGAGAAGAAGTAGTGGTGAGACCCAGTACTTC
TRBV7-2	TRBD1	NA	TRBJ1-5	CASSLGGPPGTARIQHF	TGTGCCAGCAGCTTAGGCGGCCCTCCCGGGACAGCCAGAATCCAGCATTTT
TRBV11-3	NA	NA	TRBJ2-5	CASSLDGGDQETQYF	TGTGCCAGCAGCTTAGACGGAGGGGACCAAGAGACCCAGTACTTC
TRBV5-1	NA	NA	TRBJ1-2	CASSLDYNSFYGYTF	TGCGCCAGCAGCTTGGATTACAACTCTTTCTATGGCTACACCTTC
TRBV10-2	NA	NA	TRBJ2-6	CASSESVSSGANVLTF	TGCGCCAGCAGTGAATCGGTTAGCTCTGGGGCCAACGTCCTGACTTTC
TRBV5-1	TRBD2	NA	TRBJ2-2	CASRPRTSGSNTGELFF	TGCGCCAGCAGACCTCGGACTAGCGGAAGCAACACCGGGGAGCTGTTTTTT
TRBV9	NA	NA	TRBJ1-2	CASSPETANYGYTF	TGTGCCAGCAGCCCTGAGACAGCTAACTATGGCTACACCTTC
TRBV28	TRBD1	NA	TRBJ2-5	CASRLGDRTINF	TGTGCCAGCAGGCTGGGGGACAGGACCATAAACTTC
TRBV5-1	NA	NA	TRBJ1-1	CASFPRDPLTQNTEAFF	TGCGCCAGCTTTCCAAGGGACCCACTTACTCAAAACACTGAAGCTTTCTTT
TRBV13	TRBD1	NA	TRBJ2-7	CASSPQGVYEQYF	TGTGCCAGCAGCCCACAGGGGGTGTACGAGCAGTACTTC
TRBV11-2	NA	NA	TRBJ2-7	CASSPPEGSVEQYF	TGTGCCAGCAGCCCGCCTGAAGGATCGGTCGAGCAGTACTTC
TRBV5-1	TRBD1	NA	TRBJ2-7	CASSRTGDSYEQYF	TGCGCCAGCAGCCGGACAGGGGACTCCTACGAGCAGTACTTC
TRBV6-4	NA	NA	TRBJ1-5	CASSQSNQPQHF	TGTGCCAGCAGTCAAAGCAATCAGCCCCAGCATTTT
TRBV2	NA	NA	TRBJ2-2	CASSEGGSRAGELFF	TGTGCCAGCAGTGAAGGCGGTAGCCGGGCCGGGGAGCTGTTTTTT
TRBV19	NA	NA	TRBJ1-5	CASSTRERGNQPQHF	TGTGCCAGTAGTACCAGGGAGAGGGGCAATCAGCCCCAGCATTTT
TRBV14	NA	once	TRBJ1-3	CASSRLTGNTIYF	TGTGCCAGCAGCCGTTTGACTGGAAACACCATATATTTT
TRBV15	NA	NA	TRBJ2-7	CATSRDGLSSYEQYF	TGTGCCACCAGCAGAGATGGGCTGAGCTCCTACGAGCAGTACTTC
TRBV27	NA	NA	TRBJ2-3	CASSGPADTQYF	TGTGCCAGCAGTGGTCCTGCAGATACGCAGTATTTT
TRBV6-1	NA	NA	TRBJ2-7	CASSVDPSGSYEQYF	TGTGCCAGCAGTGTCGACCCAAGTGGATCCTACGAGCAGTACTTC
TRBV6-5	TRBD1	NA	TRBJ1-2	CASSPSGQANYGYTF	TGTGCCAGCAGTCCCTCCGGACAGGCTAACTATGGCTACACCTTC